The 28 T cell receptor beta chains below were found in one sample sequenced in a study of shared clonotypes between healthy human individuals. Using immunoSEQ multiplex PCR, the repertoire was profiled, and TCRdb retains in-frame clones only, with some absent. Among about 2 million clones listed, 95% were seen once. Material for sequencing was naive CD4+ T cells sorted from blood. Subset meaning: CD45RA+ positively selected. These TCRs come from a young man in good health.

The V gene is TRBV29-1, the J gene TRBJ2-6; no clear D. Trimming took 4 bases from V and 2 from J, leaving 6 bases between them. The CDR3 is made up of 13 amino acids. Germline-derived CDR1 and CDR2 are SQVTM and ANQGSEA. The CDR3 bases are TGCAGCGTTGTTGGAGCTGGGGCCAACGTCCTGACTTTC. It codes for CSVVGAGANVLTF.

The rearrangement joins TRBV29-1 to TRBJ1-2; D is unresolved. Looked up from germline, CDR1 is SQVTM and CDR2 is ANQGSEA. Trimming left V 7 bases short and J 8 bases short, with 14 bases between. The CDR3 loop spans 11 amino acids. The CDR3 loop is CSGQDGRGYTF. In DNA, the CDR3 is TGCAGCGGTCAGGACGGTAGGGGCTACACCTTC.

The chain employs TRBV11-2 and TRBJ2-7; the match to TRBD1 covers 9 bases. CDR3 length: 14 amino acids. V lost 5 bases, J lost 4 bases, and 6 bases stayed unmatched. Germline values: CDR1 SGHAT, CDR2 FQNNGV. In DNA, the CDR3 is TGTGCCAGCAGCATAACAGGGGGCGGTTACGAGCAGTACTTC. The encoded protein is CASSITGGGYEQYF.

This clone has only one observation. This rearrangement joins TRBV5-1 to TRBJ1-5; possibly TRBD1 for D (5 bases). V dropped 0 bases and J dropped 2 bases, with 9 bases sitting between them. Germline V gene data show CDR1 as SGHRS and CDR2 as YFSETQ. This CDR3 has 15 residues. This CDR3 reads CASSLGGEGNQPQHF. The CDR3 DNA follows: TGCGCCAGCAGCTTGGGGGGCGAGGGCAATCAGCCCCAGCATTTT.

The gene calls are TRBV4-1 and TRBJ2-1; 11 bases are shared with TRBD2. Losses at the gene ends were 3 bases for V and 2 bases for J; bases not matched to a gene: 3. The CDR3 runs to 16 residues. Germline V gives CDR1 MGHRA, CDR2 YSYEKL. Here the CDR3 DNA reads TGCGCCAGCAGCCATATGGGACTAGCGGCCTACAATGAGCAGTTCTTC. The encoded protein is CASSHMGLAAYNEQFF.

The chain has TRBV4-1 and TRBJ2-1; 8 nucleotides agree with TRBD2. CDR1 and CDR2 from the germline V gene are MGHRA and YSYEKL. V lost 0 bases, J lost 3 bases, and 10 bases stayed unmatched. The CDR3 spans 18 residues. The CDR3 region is CASSQDFRTGGYYNEQFF. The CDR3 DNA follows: TGCGCCAGCAGCCAAGATTTCCGAACGGGAGGGTACTACAATGAGCAGTTCTTC.

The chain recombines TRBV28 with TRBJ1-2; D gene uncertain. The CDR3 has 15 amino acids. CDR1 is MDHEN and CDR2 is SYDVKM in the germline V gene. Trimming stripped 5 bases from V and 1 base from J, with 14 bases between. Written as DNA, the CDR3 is TGTGCCAGCAGTCTCCACAGTGCCGATAACTATGGCTACACCTTC. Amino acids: CASSLHSADNYGYTF.

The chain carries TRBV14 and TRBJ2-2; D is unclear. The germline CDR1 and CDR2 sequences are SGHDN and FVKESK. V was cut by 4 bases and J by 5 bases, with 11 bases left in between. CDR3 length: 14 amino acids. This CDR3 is CASSPRSQTGELFF. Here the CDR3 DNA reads TGTGCCAGCAGCCCTAGGTCGCAGACCGGGGAGCTGTTTTTT.

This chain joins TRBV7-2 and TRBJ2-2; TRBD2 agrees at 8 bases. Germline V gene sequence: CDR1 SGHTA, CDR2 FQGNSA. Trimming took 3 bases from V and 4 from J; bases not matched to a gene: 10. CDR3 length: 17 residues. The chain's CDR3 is CASSFRQGLAGTGELFF. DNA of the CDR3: TGTGCCAGCAGCTTCCGGCAGGGGCTAGCGGGCACCGGGGAGCTGTTTTTT. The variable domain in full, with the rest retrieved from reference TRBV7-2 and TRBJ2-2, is GAGVSQSPSNKVTEKGKDVELRCDPISGHTALYWYRQSLGQGLEFLIYFQGNSAPDKSGLPSDRFSAERTGGSVSTLTIQRTQQEDSAVYLCASSFRQGLAGTGELFFGEGSRLTVL.

CDR3 residues: CASSQKPGQGVGGYTF. CDR3 DNA: TGCGCCAGCAGCCAGAAACCGGGACAGGGGGTGGGTGGCTACACCTTC. The gene calls are TRBV4-1 and TRBJ1-2, with 11 bases identical to TRBD1. Germline CDR1 reads MGHRA; CDR2 reads YSYEKL. The CDR3 has 16 amino acids. Trimming cost V 3 bases and J 7 bases; bases outside gene matches: 10.

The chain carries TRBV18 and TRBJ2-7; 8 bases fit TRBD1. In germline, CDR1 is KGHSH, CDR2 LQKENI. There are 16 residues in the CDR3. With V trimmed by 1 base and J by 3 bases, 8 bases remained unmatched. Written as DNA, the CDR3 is TGTGCCAGCTCACCACGAGGGACAGGAGATTACTACGAGCAGTACTTC. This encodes CASSPRGTGDYYEQYF.

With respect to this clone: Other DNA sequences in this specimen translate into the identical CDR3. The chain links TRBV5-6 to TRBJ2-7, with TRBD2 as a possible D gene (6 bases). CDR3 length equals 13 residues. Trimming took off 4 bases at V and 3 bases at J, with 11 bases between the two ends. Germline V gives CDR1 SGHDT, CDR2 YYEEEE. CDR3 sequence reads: CASSPATSYEQYF. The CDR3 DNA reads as TGTGCCAGCAGCCCAGCGACTAGCTACGAGCAGTACTTC.

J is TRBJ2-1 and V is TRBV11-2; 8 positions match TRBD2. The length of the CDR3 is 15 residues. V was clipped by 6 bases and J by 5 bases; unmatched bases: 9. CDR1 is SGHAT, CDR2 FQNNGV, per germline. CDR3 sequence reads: CASRYIAGPNNEQFF. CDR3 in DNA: TGTGCCAGCAGGTATATAGCGGGACCGAACAATGAGCAGTTCTTC.

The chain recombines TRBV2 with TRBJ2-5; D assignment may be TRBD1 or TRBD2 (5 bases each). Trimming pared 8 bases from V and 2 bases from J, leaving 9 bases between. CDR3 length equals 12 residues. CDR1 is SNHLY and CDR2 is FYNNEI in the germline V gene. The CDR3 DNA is TGTGCCAGCGGGGACCGACAAGAGACCCAGTACTTC. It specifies CASGDRQETQYF.

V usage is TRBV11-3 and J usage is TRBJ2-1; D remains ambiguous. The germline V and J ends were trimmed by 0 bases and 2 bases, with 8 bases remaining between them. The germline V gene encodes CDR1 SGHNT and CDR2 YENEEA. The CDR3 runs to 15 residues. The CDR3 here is CASSLEGSPYNEQFF. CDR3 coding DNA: TGTGCCAGCAGCTTAGAAGGGTCCCCCTACAATGAGCAGTTCTTC.

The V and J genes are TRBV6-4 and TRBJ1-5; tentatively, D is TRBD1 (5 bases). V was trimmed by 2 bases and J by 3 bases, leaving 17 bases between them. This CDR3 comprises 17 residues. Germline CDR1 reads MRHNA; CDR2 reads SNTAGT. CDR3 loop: CASSDQADRSINQPQHF. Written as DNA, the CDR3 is TGTGCCAGCAGTGACCAGGCAGACAGAAGTATCAATCAGCCCCAGCATTTT.

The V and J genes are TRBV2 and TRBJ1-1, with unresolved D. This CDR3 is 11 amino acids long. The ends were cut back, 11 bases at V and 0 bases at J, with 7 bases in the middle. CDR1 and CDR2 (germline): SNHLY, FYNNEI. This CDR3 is CALRMNTEAFF. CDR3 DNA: TGTGCCCTTAGGATGAACACTGAAGCTTTCTTT.

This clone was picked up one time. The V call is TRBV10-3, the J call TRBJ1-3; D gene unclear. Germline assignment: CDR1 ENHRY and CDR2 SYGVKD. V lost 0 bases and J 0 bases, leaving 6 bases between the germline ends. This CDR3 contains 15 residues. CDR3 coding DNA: TGTGCCATCAGTGAGTCGATGGGCTCTGGAAACACCATATATTTT. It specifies CAISESMGSGNTIYF.

The CDR3 reads CASSALSQNTEAFF. The DNA of the CDR3 is TGTGCCAGCAGTGCACTCAGCCAGAACACTGAAGCTTTCTTT. The chain recombines TRBV6-1 with TRBJ1-1, with D unresolved. CDR1 MNHNS and CDR2 SASEGT come from the germline V gene. V was trimmed by 4 bases and J by 1 base, leaving 10 bases between them. The length of the CDR3 is 14 residues.

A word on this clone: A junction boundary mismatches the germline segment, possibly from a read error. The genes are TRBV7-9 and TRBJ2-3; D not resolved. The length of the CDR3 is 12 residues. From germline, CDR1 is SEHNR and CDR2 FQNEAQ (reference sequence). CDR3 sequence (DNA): TGTGCCAGCAGCTTAGACAGTCAAACCCATTTTTTT. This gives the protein CASSLDSQTHFF.

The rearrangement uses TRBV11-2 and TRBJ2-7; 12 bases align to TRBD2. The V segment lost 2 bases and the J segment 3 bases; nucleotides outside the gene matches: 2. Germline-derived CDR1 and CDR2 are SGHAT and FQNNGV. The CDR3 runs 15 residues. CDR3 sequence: CASSLRTSGIYEQYF. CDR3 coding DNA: TGTGCCAGCAGCTTACGGACTAGCGGGATCTACGAGCAGTACTTC.

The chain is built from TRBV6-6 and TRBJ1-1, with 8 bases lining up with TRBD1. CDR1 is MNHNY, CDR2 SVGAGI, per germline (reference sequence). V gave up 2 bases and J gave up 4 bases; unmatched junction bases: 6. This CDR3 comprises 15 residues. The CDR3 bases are TGTGCCAGCAGTTACGGCGGTACAGGGGGCACTGAAGCTTTCTTT. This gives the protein CASSYGGTGGTEAFF.

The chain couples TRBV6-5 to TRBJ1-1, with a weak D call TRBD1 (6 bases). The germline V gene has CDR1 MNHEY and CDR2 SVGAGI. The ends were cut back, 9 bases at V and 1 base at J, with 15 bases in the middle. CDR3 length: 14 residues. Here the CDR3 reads CASKLQGGNTEAFF. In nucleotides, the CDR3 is TGTGCCAGTAAATTACAGGGTGGGAACACTGAAGCTTTCTTT.

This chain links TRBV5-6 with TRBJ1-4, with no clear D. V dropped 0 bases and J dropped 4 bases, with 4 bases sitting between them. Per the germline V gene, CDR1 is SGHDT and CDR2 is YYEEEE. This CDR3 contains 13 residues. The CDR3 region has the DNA TGTGCCAGCAGCTTGGGGTTTAATGAAAAACTGTTTTTT. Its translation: CASSLGFNEKLFF.

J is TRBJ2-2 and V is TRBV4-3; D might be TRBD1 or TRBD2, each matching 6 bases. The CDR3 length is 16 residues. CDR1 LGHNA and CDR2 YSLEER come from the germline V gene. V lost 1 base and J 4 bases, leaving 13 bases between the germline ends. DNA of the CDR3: TGCGCCAGCAGCCAAGGCGGGACACTCGGCACCGGGGAGCTGTTTTTT. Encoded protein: CASSQGGTLGTGELFF.

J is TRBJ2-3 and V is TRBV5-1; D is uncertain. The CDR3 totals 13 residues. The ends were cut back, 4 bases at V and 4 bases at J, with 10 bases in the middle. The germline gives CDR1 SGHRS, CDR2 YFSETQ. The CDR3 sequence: CASSPLRADTQYF. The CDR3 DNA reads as TGCGCCAGCAGCCCCCTCAGAGCAGATACGCAGTATTTT.

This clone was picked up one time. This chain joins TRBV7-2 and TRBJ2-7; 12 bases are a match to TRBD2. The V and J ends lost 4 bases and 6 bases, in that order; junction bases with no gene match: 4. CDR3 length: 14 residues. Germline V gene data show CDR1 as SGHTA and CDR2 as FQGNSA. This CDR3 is CASSSGLAGTEQYF. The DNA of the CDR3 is TGTGCCAGCAGCTCTGGACTAGCGGGAACCGAGCAGTACTTC.

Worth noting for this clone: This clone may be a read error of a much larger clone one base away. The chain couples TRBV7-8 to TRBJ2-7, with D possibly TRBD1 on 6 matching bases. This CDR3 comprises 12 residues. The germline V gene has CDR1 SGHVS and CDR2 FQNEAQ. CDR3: CASRQGLYEQHF. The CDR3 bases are TGTGCCAGCAGACAGGGCCTCTACGAGCAGCACTTC.